The rows below give T cell receptor beta chains drawn from one sample of a study of blood T cell repertoires in COVID-19. Here immunoSEQ multiplex PCR was the method, and the copy in TCRdb shows in-frame clones only, minus some. The repertoire includes around 100,000 clones, about 80% of them detected once, and approximately 30% sits in the top ten. The sequenced sample was peripheral blood. These receptors originate from a man aged 65 to 79 with active or convalescent COVID-19. Each CDR3 is given with its conserved first and last residue. D genes are given only for firm matches. Clone size is stated in some rows and not others, as once, few, many or a class when expanded.

v_gene,j_gene,d_gene,abundance,CDR3nt,CDR3aa
TRBV10-2,TRBJ1-6,TRBD1,NA,TGCGCCACTCGGACAGGGGATTCACCCCTCCACTTT,CATRTGDSPLHF
TRBV9,TRBJ2-1,TRBD2,NA,TGTGCCAGCAGCCCTAGCGGGACACCCTACAATGAGCAGTTCTTC,CASSPSGTPYNEQFF
TRBV6-2/TRBV6-3,TRBJ2-7,TRBD1,once,TGTGCCAGCAGCATTCCGGGACAGGGGTTCTACGAGCAGTACTTC,CASSIPGQGFYEQYF
TRBV5-5,TRBJ1-3,NA,NA,TGTGCCAGCAGCTTGATTGTAGGGGCAGGACGCTCTGGAAACACCATATATTTT,CASSLIVGAGRSGNTIYF
TRBV2,TRBJ1-5,NA,NA,TGTGCCAGCAGTGAAGAAGGGGTTGGCAATCAGCCCCAGCATTTT,CASSEEGVGNQPQHF
TRBV5-5,TRBJ2-3,TRBD1,NA,TGTGCCAGCAGCGACAGGGGGCTCGGCACAGATACGCAGTATTTT,CASSDRGLGTDTQYF
TRBV4-3,TRBJ1-1,TRBD1,NA,TGCGCCAGCAGCCAAGTTACGGGACAGGGCGCCCAAGCTTTCTTT,CASSQVTGQGAQAFF
TRBV2,TRBJ2-2,TRBD2,few,TGTGCCAGCAAGGCAGGGAGGGACCCGAACACCGGGGAGCTGTTTTTT,CASKAGRDPNTGELFF
TRBV19,TRBJ2-2,TRBD1,NA,TGTGCCAGTAGTAGCACAGGGGCAACCGGGGAGCTGTTTTTT,CASSSTGATGELFF
TRBV9,TRBJ2-3,TRBD2,NA,TGTGCCAGCAGCGCTAGCGGGAGAGGCACAGATACGCAGTATTTT,CASSASGRGTDTQYF
TRBV6-5,TRBJ2-7,NA,NA,TGTGCCAGCAGTTACACCCGGACAGATTACGAGCAGTACTTC,CASSYTRTDYEQYF
TRBV27,TRBJ2-4,NA,NA,TGTGCCAGCAGTTCCTTGGAGGGGCGAAGCAAAAACATTCAGTACTTC,CASSSLEGRSKNIQYF
TRBV3-1/TRBV3-2,TRBJ2-4,TRBD1,NA,TGTGCCAGCAGCGTCCGACAGGGGGGGGCCAAAAACATTCAGTACTTC,CASSVRQGGAKNIQYF
TRBV5-4,TRBJ1-2,NA,NA,TGTGCCAGCAGCTTGAGTGGACAGTTCTATGGCTACACCTTC,CASSLSGQFYGYTF
TRBV20-1,TRBJ2-1,TRBD1,NA,TGCAGTGCTAGTCCGGGACAGGCCCTTAATGAGCAGTTCTTC,CSASPGQALNEQFF
TRBV6-2/TRBV6-3,TRBJ2-2,NA,NA,TGTGCCAGCAGTTACCCCTGGGGCGCGAACACCGGGGAGCTGTTTTTT,CASSYPWGANTGELFF
TRBV5-1,TRBJ1-2,TRBD1,NA,TGCGCCAGCAGCACCCGGACAGGGGCTGATAACTATGGCTACACCTTC,CASSTRTGADNYGYTF
TRBV7-2,TRBJ2-6,NA,NA,TGTGCCAGCGAGGTCTCTGGGGCCAACGTCCTGACTTTC,CASEVSGANVLTF
TRBV6-6,TRBJ1-6,NA,NA,TGTGCCAGCAGCCCCAGGGAATATGATTCACCCCTCCACTTT,CASSPREYDSPLHF
TRBV5-6,TRBJ1-6,TRBD1,NA,TGTGCCAGCAGCTTGCAGGGGGGTCTTAATAATTCACCCCTCCACTTT,CASSLQGGLNNSPLHF
TRBV5-5,TRBJ2-5,NA,NA,TGTGCCAGCAGCTTCTCACAGCTCCAAGAGACCCAGTACTTC,CASSFSQLQETQYF
TRBV5-6,TRBJ2-1,TRBD1,NA,TGTGCCAGCAGCTACACAGGGGGAAAGATCTATGAGCAGTTCTTC,CASSYTGGKIYEQFF
TRBV2,TRBJ2-3,TRBD2,NA,TGTGCCAGCACGGTTCTGGGCGGGAGGGCTAGCACAGATACGCAGTATTTT,CASTVLGGRASTDTQYF
TRBV7-6,TRBJ2-7,TRBD1,NA,TGTGCCAGCAGCTTAGTTGGACAGGGGTACGAGCAGTACTTC,CASSLVGQGYEQYF
TRBV3-1/TRBV3-2,TRBJ2-1,NA,NA,TGTGCCAGCAGCCCCTCGAGCGGGCTATCTTACAATGAGCAGTTCTTC,CASSPSSGLSYNEQFF
TRBV5-4,TRBJ2-5,NA,once,TGTGCCAGCAGCTTGAGACAGGCGAAGAAGACCCAGTACTTC,CASSLRQAKKTQYF
TRBV5-1,TRBJ2-7,TRBD1,NA,TGCGCCAGCAGCGCCGGACAGGGGCTTTACGAGCAGTACTTC,CASSAGQGLYEQYF
TRBV2,TRBJ1-5,TRBD1,NA,TGTGCCAGCAGTGATTTGGGGACAGGGGAATACGTTAGCAATCAGCCCCAGCATTTT,CASSDLGTGEYVSNQPQHF
TRBV6-2/TRBV6-3,TRBJ2-2,TRBD1,NA,TGTGCCAGCAGTCTCCACAGGGGGCAGGCCGGGGAGCTGTTTTTT,CASSLHRGQAGELFF
TRBV5-5,TRBJ2-7,TRBD2,NA,TGTGCCAGCAGCTTGGAGTCGTATGGTAGCGGGGCCATTTTGGAGCAGTACTTC,CASSLESYGSGAILEQYF
TRBV7-9,TRBJ2-7,NA,NA,TGTGCCAGCAGCCTCAAGGGGGGGTTCGAGCAGTACTTC,CASSLKGGFEQYF
TRBV19,TRBJ2-7,TRBD1,NA,TGTGCCAGTAGTACCGGGGACAGGGTTTCCGAGCAGTACTTC,CASSTGDRVSEQYF
TRBV28,TRBJ1-4,TRBD1,once,TGTGCCAGCATGAGACAGGGAAGTTACGAAAAACTGTTTTTT,CASMRQGSYEKLFF
TRBV11-2,TRBJ2-3,TRBD2,NA,TGTGCCAGCAGCTTCGGACTAGCGGTCACAGATACGCAGTATTTT,CASSFGLAVTDTQYF
TRBV25-1,TRBJ1-6,NA,NA,TGTGCCAGCAGTGAATATACGAACGGGTCACCCCTCCACTTT,CASSEYTNGSPLHF
TRBV9,TRBJ1-1,NA,few,TGTGCCAGCAGCTTAGGGGGAGACACTGAAGCTTTCTTT,CASSLGGDTEAFF
TRBV20-1,TRBJ2-5,NA,NA,TGCAGTACGTTAAGAGAGGCCCAGTACTTC,CSTLREAQYF
TRBV12-3/TRBV12-4,TRBJ2-7,TRBD1,NA,TGTGCCAGCAGTTTCGGGGCAGGGGGCCAGCAGTACTTC,CASSFGAGGQQYF
TRBV27,TRBJ2-6,TRBD1,NA,TGTGCCAGCTGGAACAGGGGAAGGGGGGCCAACGTCCTGACTTTC,CASWNRGRGANVLTF
TRBV19,TRBJ2-3,NA,NA,TGTGCCAGTAGTCTGAGACAGGACAGCACAGATACGCAGTATTTT,CASSLRQDSTDTQYF
TRBV30,TRBJ1-6,NA,NA,TGTGCCTGGACTTCCCCCGGTGGCCTTTTCTCCAGGGATAATTCACCCCTCCACTTT,CAWTSPGGLFSRDNSPLHF
TRBV5-5,TRBJ2-5,NA,NA,TGTGCCAGCAGCTCGCTTGACAGTCAAGAGACCCAGTACTTC,CASSSLDSQETQYF
TRBV7-9,TRBJ2-3,NA,NA,TGTGCCAGCAGCTTTGGGGGCTCGGGCACAGATACGCAGTATTTT,CASSFGGSGTDTQYF
TRBV18,TRBJ2-3,TRBD1,NA,TGTGCCAGCTCACGGGACAGTACAGATACGCAGTATTTT,CASSRDSTDTQYF
TRBV30,TRBJ1-2,TRBD1,few,TGTGCCTGGGCCAAACAGGGGAACTATGGCTACACCTTC,CAWAKQGNYGYTF
TRBV6-5,TRBJ1-3,NA,NA,TGTGCCAGCAGCGGACGGGGGGAAGGAGGAAACACCATATATTTT,CASSGRGEGGNTIYF
TRBV3-1/TRBV3-2,TRBJ2-3,NA,NA,TGTGCCAGCAGTTGGAGGGTAATGGATACGCAGTATTTT,CASSWRVMDTQYF
TRBV6-5,TRBJ2-1,NA,NA,TGTGCCAGCAGTTACTCGGGCGGGCCTAAGCAGTTCTTC,CASSYSGGPKQFF
TRBV5-1,TRBJ1-6,NA,NA,TGCGCCAGCAGCTTGGCAGGTGAAAATTCACCCCTCCACTTT,CASSLAGENSPLHF
TRBV5-1,TRBJ1-6,NA,NA,TGCGCCAGCAGCTCGGAGACGGCCGGGAAATCACCCCTCCACTTT,CASSSETAGKSPLHF
TRBV7-2,TRBJ2-5,NA,few,TGTGCCAGCAGCTTAGCCGGAGAGACCCAGTACTTC,CASSLAGETQYF
TRBV4-2,TRBJ2-3,NA,few,TGTGCCAGCAGCCAACTTCTAGGGAGAGGCACAGATACGCAGTATTTT,CASSQLLGRGTDTQYF
TRBV5-5,TRBJ2-7,TRBD2,NA,TGTGCCAGCAGCTTGGCCGGGGGGAGACTCTCCTACGAGCAGTACTTC,CASSLAGGRLSYEQYF
TRBV24-1,TRBJ1-2,NA,NA,TGTGCCACCAGTGACCCGGGGGAGGCCAAAGGCTACACCTTC,CATSDPGEAKGYTF
TRBV28,TRBJ2-7,NA,NA,TGTGCCAGCAGTTTGGGCCTCGAGCAGTACTTC,CASSLGLEQYF
TRBV7-2,TRBJ2-7,TRBD2,once,TGTGCCAGCAGTTCGGGGGGGAGATACGAGCAGTACTTC,CASSSGGRYEQYF
TRBV27,TRBJ1-4,NA,NA,TGTGCCAGCGGGGGGGGGCCGCCGAATGAAAAACTGTTTTTT,CASGGGPPNEKLFF
TRBV7-9,TRBJ1-1,TRBD1,NA,TGTGCCAGCAGCCTCGGACAGGGGTCATACACTGAAGCTTTCTTT,CASSLGQGSYTEAFF
TRBV6-2/TRBV6-3,TRBJ2-2,NA,NA,TGTGCCAGCAGTTACTCGTTCAGCGGAGCGAACACCGGGGAGCTGTTTTTT,CASSYSFSGANTGELFF
TRBV9,TRBJ1-4,NA,NA,TGTGCCAGCATCCCCAGTCGGGAGCGCCAGCGGGAAAAACTGTTTTTT,CASIPSRERQREKLFF